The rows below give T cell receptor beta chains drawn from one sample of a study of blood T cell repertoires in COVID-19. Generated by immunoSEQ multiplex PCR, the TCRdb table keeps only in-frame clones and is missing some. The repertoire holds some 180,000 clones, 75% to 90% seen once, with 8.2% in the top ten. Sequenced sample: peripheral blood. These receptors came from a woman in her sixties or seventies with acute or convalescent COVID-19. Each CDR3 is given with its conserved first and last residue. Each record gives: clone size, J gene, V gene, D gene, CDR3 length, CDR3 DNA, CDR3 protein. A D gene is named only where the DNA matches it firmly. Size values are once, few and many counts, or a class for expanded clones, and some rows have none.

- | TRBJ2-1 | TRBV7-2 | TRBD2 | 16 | TGTGCCAGCAGCTTCGCACCGGGACTAGGGTTCAATGAGCAGTTCTTC | CASSFAPGLGFNEQFF
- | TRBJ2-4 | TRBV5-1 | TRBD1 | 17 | TGCGCCAGCAGCACGGACAGGGGAGGAGGTGGGGGAAACATTCAGTACTTC | CASSTDRGGGGGNIQYF
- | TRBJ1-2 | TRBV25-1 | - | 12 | TGTGCCAGCAGTGGAGGACTGAGGAGCTACACCTTC | CASSGGLRSYTF
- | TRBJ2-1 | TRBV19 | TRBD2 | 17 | TGTGCCAGTAGTCGGGGGGGGTTAATGGGTTCCTACAATGAGCAGTTCTTC | CASSRGGLMGSYNEQFF
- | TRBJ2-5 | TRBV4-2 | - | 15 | TGTGCCAGCAGCCAAGATCGGGTGGGGGCAGAGACCCAGTACTTC | CASSQDRVGAETQYF
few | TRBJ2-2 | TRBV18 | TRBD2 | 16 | TGTGCCAGCTCACCTGGGACTAGCGGAACCCTGGGGGAGCTGTTTTTT | CASSPGTSGTLGELFF
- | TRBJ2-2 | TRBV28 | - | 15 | TGTGCCACCAAATGGGGCGCAGTGGGCACCGGGGAGCTGTTTTTT | CATKWGAVGTGELFF
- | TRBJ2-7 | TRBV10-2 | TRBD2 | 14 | TGCGCCAGCAGCGTAGCGGGGGCCCTCTACGAGCAGTACTTC | CASSVAGALYEQYF
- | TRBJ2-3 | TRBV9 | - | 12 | TGTGCCAGCAGCGTAGCAACAGATACGCAGTATTTT | CASSVATDTQYF
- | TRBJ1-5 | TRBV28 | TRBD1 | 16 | TGTGCCAGCAGTTTAAGTGGACAGGCCAACAATCAGCCCCAGCATTTT | CASSLSGQANNQPQHF
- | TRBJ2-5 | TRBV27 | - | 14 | TGTGCCAGCAGCTTGTTGGGCAGCCAAGAGACCCAGTACTTC | CASSLLGSQETQYF
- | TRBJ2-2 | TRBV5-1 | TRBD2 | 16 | TGCGCCAGCCGCAAAGGACTAGCGGGAGACAACGGGGAGCTGTTTTTT | CASRKGLAGDNGELFF
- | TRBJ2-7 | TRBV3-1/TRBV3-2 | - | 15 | TGTGCCAGCAGCCAAGTTTCTAGTGGTATCTACGAGCAGTACTTC | CASSQVSSGIYEQYF
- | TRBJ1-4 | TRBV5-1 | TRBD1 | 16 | TGCGCCAGCAGTGGGACAGGGTCCCGAATTAATGAAAAACTGTTTTTT | CASSGTGSRINEKLFF
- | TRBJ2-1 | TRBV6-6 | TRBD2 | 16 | TGTGCCAGCAGTTACTCGACTAGCGGGTTCTACAATGAGCAGTTCTTC | CASSYSTSGFYNEQFF
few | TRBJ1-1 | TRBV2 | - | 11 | TGTGCCAGCTCCCTGGGCAGGGGAGCTTTCTTT | CASSLGRGAFF
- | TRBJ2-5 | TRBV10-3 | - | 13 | TGTGCCATCAGCCTTACAGGGATGGAGACCCAGTACTTC | CAISLTGMETQYF
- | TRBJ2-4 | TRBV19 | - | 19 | TGTGCCAGTAGTATAGAAGAGGTCGACCGTCACTTGGCCAAAAACATTCAGTACTTC | CASSIEEVDRHLAKNIQYF
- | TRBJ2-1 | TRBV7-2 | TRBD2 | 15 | TGTGCCAGCAGCTTAGTAGCGGGGGTCTACAATGAGCAGTTCTTC | CASSLVAGVYNEQFF
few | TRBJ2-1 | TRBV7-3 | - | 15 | TGTGCCAGCAGCTTAGCGGTGGGGAGTTCCGATGAGCAGTTCTTC | CASSLAVGSSDEQFF
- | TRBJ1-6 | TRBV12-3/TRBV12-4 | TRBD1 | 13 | TGTGCCAGCAGTTTAGGTGAGGGGGCGCCCCTCCACTTT | CASSLGEGAPLHF
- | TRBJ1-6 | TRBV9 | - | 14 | TGTGCCAGCAGCGTAGGGGGGCGGAGGTCACCCCTCCACTTT | CASSVGGRRSPLHF
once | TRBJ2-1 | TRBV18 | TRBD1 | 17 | TGTGCCAGCTCACCACTTCGACAGACAGGGGCCTACAATGAGCAGTTCTTC | CASSPLRQTGAYNEQFF
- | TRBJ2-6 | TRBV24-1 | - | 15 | TGTGCCACCAGTGGGGCACCGCCCTATCCCAACGTCCTGACTTTC | CATSGAPPYPNVLTF
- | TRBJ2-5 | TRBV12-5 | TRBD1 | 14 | TGTGCTAGTGGTCAATCAGGGGGCATGGAGACCCAGTACTTC | CASGQSGGMETQYF
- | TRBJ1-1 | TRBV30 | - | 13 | TGTGCCTGGAGGCTACAGGGCGTCACTGAAGCTTTCTTT | CAWRLQGVTEAFF
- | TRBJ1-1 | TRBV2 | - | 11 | TGTGCCAGCAGAGTAGCAAATGAAGCTTTCTTT | CASRVANEAFF
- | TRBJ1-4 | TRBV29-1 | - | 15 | TGCAGCGTTCGGCGGGGAACTGCAACTAATGAAAAACTGTTTTTT | CSVRRGTATNEKLFF